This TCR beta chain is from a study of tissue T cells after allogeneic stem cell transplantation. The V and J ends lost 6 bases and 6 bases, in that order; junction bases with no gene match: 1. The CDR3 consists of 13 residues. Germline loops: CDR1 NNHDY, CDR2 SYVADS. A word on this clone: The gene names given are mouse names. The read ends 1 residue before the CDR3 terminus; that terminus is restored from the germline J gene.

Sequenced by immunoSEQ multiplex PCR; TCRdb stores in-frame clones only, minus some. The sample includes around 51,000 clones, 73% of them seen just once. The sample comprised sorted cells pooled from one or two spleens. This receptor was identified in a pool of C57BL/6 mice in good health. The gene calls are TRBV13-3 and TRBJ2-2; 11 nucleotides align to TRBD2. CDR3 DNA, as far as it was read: TGTGCCAGCACGGGACTGGGGGCCGGGCAGCTCTAC. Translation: CASTGLGAGQLY. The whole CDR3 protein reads CASTGLGAGQLYF.